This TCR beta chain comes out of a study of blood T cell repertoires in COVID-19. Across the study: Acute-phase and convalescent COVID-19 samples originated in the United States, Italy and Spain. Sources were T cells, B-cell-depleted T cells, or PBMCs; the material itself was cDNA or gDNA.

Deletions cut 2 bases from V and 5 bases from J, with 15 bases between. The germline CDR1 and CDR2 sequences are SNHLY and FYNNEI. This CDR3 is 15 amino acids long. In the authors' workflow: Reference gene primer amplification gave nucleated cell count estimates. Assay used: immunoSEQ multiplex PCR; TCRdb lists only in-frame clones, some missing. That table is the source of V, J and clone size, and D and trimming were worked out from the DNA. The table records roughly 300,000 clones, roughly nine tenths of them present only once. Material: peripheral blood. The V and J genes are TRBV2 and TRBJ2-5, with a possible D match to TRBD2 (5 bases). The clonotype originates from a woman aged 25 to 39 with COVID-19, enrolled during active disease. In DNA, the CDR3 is TGTGCCAGCAGTGAAATCCTCGGGGTAGGGGAGACCCAGTACTTC. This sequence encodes CASSEILGVGETQYF.